The next 29 T cell receptor beta chains were all read from a single sample in a study of OX40 agonist ivuxolimab in advanced cancers. Generated by immunoSEQ multiplex PCR, the TCRdb table keeps only in-frame clones and is missing some. The sample holds roughly 70,000 clones; less than 90% are singletons and the top ten take 0.5% to 0.55%. The sequencing here drew on CD4+ or CD8+ T cells sorted from blood, taken in a trial of the OX40 agonist ivuxolimab. Source of these receptors: an adult with an advanced solid tumor such as melanoma, head and neck, liver or kidney cancer.

The genes are TRBV7-8 and TRBJ1-1; D perhaps matches TRBD1 (6 bases). CDR1 and CDR2 from the germline V gene are SGHVS and FQNEAQ. Deletions cut 6 bases from V and 0 bases from J, with 23 bases between. The CDR3 spans 18 residues. CDR3 nucleotide sequence: TGTGCCAGCAGTCCGCGAGGGAAGGGGGGAACTATGAACACTGAAGCTTTCTTT. Encoded protein: CASSPRGKGGTMNTEAFF.

The chain uses TRBV5-1 and TRBJ2-7; no clear D gene. Trimming pared 3 bases from V and 3 bases from J, leaving 10 bases between. The CDR3 spans 13 residues. Germline CDR1 SGHRS, CDR2 YFSETQ. The CDR3 is CASSSMGFYEQYF. The CDR3 nucleotides are TGCGCCAGCAGCTCGATGGGATTCTACGAGCAGTACTTC.

The chain combines TRBV7-2 with TRBJ2-5; TRBD1 is a possible D gene (5 bases). The CDR3 sequence is 15 residues long. CDR1 is SGHTA, CDR2 FQGNSA, per germline. V was clipped by 1 base and J by 0 bases, with 9 bases between them. The CDR3 DNA reads as TGTGCCAGCAGCTTAGGGGGCAGGGACCAAGAGACCCAGTACTTC. The encoded protein is CASSLGGRDQETQYF.

The genes are TRBV5-4 and TRBJ1-2, with D possibly being TRBD1 (5 bases). The germline V and J ends were trimmed by 0 bases and 4 bases, with 13 bases remaining between them. The CDR3 covers 15 residues. Germline loops: CDR1 SGHNT, CDR2 YYREEE (reference sequence). CDR3 sequence (DNA): TGTGCCAGCAGCTTGGAGCAGGGTCGGGGCTATGGCTACACCTTC. This gives the protein CASSLEQGRGYGYTF.

This rearrangement joins TRBV7-3 to TRBJ2-2; perhaps TRBD1 as D (5 bases). The germline V gene encodes CDR1 SGHTA and CDR2 FQGTGA. The V gene lost 5 bases and the J gene lost 8 bases, with 15 bases spanning the gap. CDR3 size: 14 residues. This CDR3 reads CASSRSAGFGELFF. The CDR3 DNA reads as TGTGCCAGCAGCCGTTCCGCAGGGTTTGGGGAGCTGTTTTTT.

The chain combines TRBV2 with TRBJ2-3, with D unclear. Germline values: CDR1 SNHLY, CDR2 FYNNEI. The CDR3 loop spans 14 amino acids. The V end lost 4 bases, the J end lost 2 bases, and 10 bases lay between the germline ends. Here the CDR3 DNA reads TGTGCCAGCAGTGGGGTGGTCTCCACAGATACGCAGTATTTT. Translation gives CASSGVVSTDTQYF.

The CDR3 loop reads CASQTGELFF. CDR3 coding DNA: TGTGCCAGCCAGACCGGGGAGCTGTTTTTT. The chain employs TRBV7-9 and TRBJ2-2; D gene unclear. Germline-derived CDR1 and CDR2 are SEHNR and FQNEAQ (reference sequence). Trimming stripped 8 bases from V and 5 bases from J, with 3 bases between. The CDR3 is made up of 10 amino acids.

CDR3 DNA: TGTGCCAGCAGGGCCGGGACGGTGAATCAGCCCCAGCATTTT. Its translation is CASRAGTVNQPQHF. The chain links TRBV6-6 to TRBJ1-5, with a weak D call TRBD1 (5 bases). Trimming stripped 6 bases from V and 4 bases from J, with 13 bases between. Per the germline V gene, CDR1 is MNHNY and CDR2 is SVGAGI (reference sequence). The CDR3 runs to 14 residues.

The chain couples TRBV2 to TRBJ2-1, with TRBD1 matching 9 bases. Germline V gives CDR1 SNHLY, CDR2 FYNNEI. The V segment lost 5 bases and the J segment 7 bases; nucleotides outside the gene matches: 9. The CDR3 has 15 residues. The CDR3 loop is CASSTTGGAGNEQFF. CDR3 nucleotide sequence: TGTGCCAGCAGTACTACAGGGGGCGCGGGTAATGAGCAGTTCTTC.

This clone showed up just a few times. The sample carries other DNA sequences with the same CDR3. The chain couples TRBV15 to TRBJ2-7, with a tentative D call TRBD1 (5 bases). This CDR3 contains 15 residues. The V gene lost 1 base and the J gene lost 1 base, with 11 bases spanning the gap. Germline CDR1 and CDR2: LNHNV and YYDKDF (reference sequence). CDR3 nucleotide sequence: TGTGCCACCAGCAGAGGACGAGACAGTTCCTACGAGCAGTACTTC. Translation gives CATSRGRDSSYEQYF.

This clone has only one observation. The V call is TRBV11-2, the J call TRBJ2-3; 7 positions match TRBD2. The CDR3 covers 16 residues. Germline V gene lookup returns CDR1 SGHAT and CDR2 FQNNGV. Trimming at V came to 4 bases and at J to 2 bases, leaving 9 bases not matched to a gene. The CDR3 is CASSYKRGPPTDTQYF. In DNA form, the CDR3 reads TGTGCCAGCAGCTACAAGCGGGGACCACCCACAGATACGCAGTATTTT.

The genes are TRBV7-2 and TRBJ2-1; perhaps TRBD2 as D (5 bases). The CDR3 length is 16 residues. Trimming removed 2 bases from V and 9 bases from J, with 20 bases in between. Germline V gene data show CDR1 as SGHTA and CDR2 as FQGNSA. For the CDR3, the DNA is TGTGCCAGCAGCTTAAAAGTTTCGGCCGAGGGCGGTGAGCAGTTCTTC. It specifies CASSLKVSAEGGEQFF.

This sequence joins TRBV19 and TRBJ1-5; tentative D call: TRBD1 (6 bases). Looked up from germline, CDR1 is LNHDA and CDR2 is SQIVND (reference sequence). Trimming stripped 7 bases from V and 4 bases from J, with 17 bases between. This CDR3 spans 15 amino acids. In DNA form, the CDR3 reads TGTGCCAGTAACGATCCCGGGACAACTAATCAGCCCCAGCATTTT. Its translation is CASNDPGTTNQPQHF.

The chain joins TRBV10-2 to TRBJ2-7, with D unclear. The CDR3 extends over 14 amino acids. V lost 2 bases, J lost 0 bases, and 8 bases lay in between. Germline V CDR1 and CDR2: WSHSY, SAAADI. Here the CDR3 reads CASSEPIYSYEQYF. The CDR3 DNA follows: TGCGCCAGCAGTGAGCCTATCTACTCCTACGAGCAGTACTTC.

This chain links TRBV28 with TRBJ1-2; TRBD1 is a possible D gene (6 bases). CDR1 is MDHEN and CDR2 is SYDVKM in the germline V gene. The CDR3 is 13 amino acids. V lost 6 bases, J lost 2 bases, and 10 bases lay in between. The CDR3 DNA reads TGTGCCAGCAGCCTTACAGGGAACTATGGCTACACCTTC. This sequence encodes CASSLTGNYGYTF.

The chain combines TRBV30 with TRBJ1-4; D possibly corresponds to TRBD1 (5 bases). V dropped 0 bases and J dropped 8 bases, with 13 bases sitting between them. CDR1 GTSNPN and CDR2 SVGIG come from the germline V gene (reference sequence). The CDR3 runs to 14 residues. The CDR3 region has the DNA TGTGCCTGGAGTGTACAAGGGGCACAGGAAAAACTGTTTTTT. It translates to CAWSVQGAQEKLFF.

The V gene is TRBV28, the J gene TRBJ1-4, with 8 nucleotides matching TRBD1. The trim removed 6 bases at V and 5 bases at J, leaving 5 bases unmatched. CDR3 length: 14 residues. The germline V gene has CDR1 MDHEN and CDR2 SYDVKM. The CDR3 DNA reads TGTGCCAGCAGAACGACAGGGGAGAATGAAAAACTGTTTTTT. Translating it yields CASRTTGENEKLFF.

Notes on this clone: No DNA is shown, since the ends of the CDR3 on it are uncertain; the CDR3 is the one TCRdb lists. The chain has TRBV11-2 and TRBJ2-2; the D call in the table, TRBD1, was not verified against the DNA. The CDR3 extends over 15 residues, inclusive of both ends. Looked up from germline, CDR1 is SGHAT and CDR2 is FQNNGV. This CDR3 reads CASSFQMSNTGELFF.

This sequence joins TRBV5-6 and TRBJ1-2; D gene ambiguous. This CDR3 contains 14 residues. Germline CDR1 is SGHDT and CDR2 is YYEEEE. V dropped 0 bases and J dropped 2 bases, with 8 bases sitting between them. The CDR3 bases are TGTGCCAGCAGCTTGGCCCGTAGAAACTATGGCTACACCTTC. This sequence encodes CASSLARRNYGYTF.

V gene TRBV6-5 combines with J gene TRBJ2-7; D is ambiguous. Per germline, CDR1 MNHEY and CDR2 SVGAGI. V lost 4 bases and J lost 1, with 17 bases in between. This CDR3 has 16 residues. For the CDR3, the DNA is TGTGCCAGCAGTTTATCCCACAGCGTCTCATCCTACGAGCAGTACTTC. Translating gives CASSLSHSVSSYEQYF.

The rearrangement uses TRBV6-1 and TRBJ1-1, with D possibly being TRBD1 (6 bases). Germline CDR1 MNHNS, CDR2 SASEGT. The CDR3 runs to 13 residues. V lost 7 bases, J lost 7 bases, and 16 bases lay in between. CDR3 in DNA: TGTGCCAGCATCGGACAGAATTTCTATGAAGCTTTCTTT. This sequence encodes CASIGQNFYEAFF.

The rearrangement uses TRBV28 and TRBJ1-1, with unresolved D. The CDR3 is 13 residues long. The germline gives CDR1 MDHEN, CDR2 SYDVKM. The ends were cut back, 2 bases at V and 5 bases at J, with 9 bases in the middle. CDR3 region: CASSLEVGTEAFF. For the CDR3, the DNA is TGTGCCAGCAGTTTAGAAGTGGGGACTGAAGCTTTCTTT. Variable domain in full (rest from reference TRBV28 and TRBJ1-1): DVKVTQSSRYLVKRTGEKVFLECVQDMDHENMFWYRQDPGLGLRLIYFSYDVKMKEKGDIPEGYSVSREKKERFSLILESASTNQTSMYLCASSLEVGTEAFFGQGTRLTVV.

The chain combines TRBV18 with TRBJ1-1; tentatively, D is TRBD1 (6 bases). This CDR3 contains 13 residues. Deletions cut 3 bases from V and 3 bases from J, with 8 bases between. Germline V gene sequence: CDR1 KGHSH, CDR2 LQKENI. The CDR3 DNA sequence: TGTGCCAGCTCACCGAACAGGGACACTGAAGCTTTCTTT. Protein product: CASSPNRDTEAFF.

The rearrangement uses TRBV27 and TRBJ1-1; D unclear. Germline V gene lookup returns CDR1 MNHEY and CDR2 SMNVEV (reference sequence). V was clipped by 0 bases and J by 2 bases, with 10 bases between them. There are 15 residues in the CDR3. The CDR3 is CASSLSVRINTEAFF. The CDR3 coding sequence is TGTGCCAGCAGTTTATCGGTCAGGATTAACACTGAAGCTTTCTTT.

This clone occurred a few times. This chain uses TRBV27 with TRBJ2-3; no clear D. The CDR3 consists of 13 residues. The V and J ends lost 3 bases and 6 bases respectively, with 10 bases between them. CDR1 and CDR2 from the germline V gene are MNHEY and SMNVEV (reference sequence). The CDR3 DNA reads TGTGCCAGCAGTTTGGCCAGATTGGATACGCAGTATTTT. As protein: CASSLARLDTQYF.

The V gene is TRBV6-4, the J gene TRBJ2-3, with 9 bases fitting TRBD2. Germline loops: CDR1 MRHNA, CDR2 SNTAGT. The CDR3 runs 15 residues. The V and J ends lost 3 bases and 5 bases, in that order; junction bases with no gene match: 6. In nucleotides, the CDR3 is TGTGCCAGCAGTGAAGGAGCGGGGGGTGTAGATACGCAGTATTTT. Its protein is CASSEGAGGVDTQYF.

The chain has TRBV5-1 and TRBJ2-1; D remains unclear. The germline V gene has CDR1 SGHRS and CDR2 YFSETQ. The CDR3 spans 13 residues. Trimming pared 0 bases from V and 7 bases from J, leaving 8 bases between. The CDR3 region has the DNA TGCGCCAGCAGCTTGGTACCACAGAATGAGCAGTTCTTC. It specifies CASSLVPQNEQFF.

This clone was counted between two and nine times. The chain combines TRBV10-1 with TRBJ2-5, with TRBD1 as a possible D gene (6 bases). Trimming removed 6 bases from V and 2 bases from J, with 10 bases in between. The CDR3 has 13 residues. Germline CDR1 reads WNHNN; CDR2 reads SYGVQD (reference sequence). The CDR3 sequence: CASSRGQQETQYF. Written as DNA, the CDR3 is TGCGCCAGCAGCAGGGGTCAACAAGAGACCCAGTACTTC.

Comment on this clone: Mismatch with germline at one junction end may stem from a read error. The rearrangement links TRBV7-3 to TRBJ2-6; weak D call: TRBD1 (6 bases). Per the germline V gene, CDR1 is SGHTA and CDR2 is FQGTGA. This CDR3 is 16 amino acids long. CDR3: CASSVTGISGANVLTF. CDR3 nucleotide sequence: TGTGCCAGCAGCGTAACAGGGATCTCTGGGGCCAACGTCCTGACTTTC.